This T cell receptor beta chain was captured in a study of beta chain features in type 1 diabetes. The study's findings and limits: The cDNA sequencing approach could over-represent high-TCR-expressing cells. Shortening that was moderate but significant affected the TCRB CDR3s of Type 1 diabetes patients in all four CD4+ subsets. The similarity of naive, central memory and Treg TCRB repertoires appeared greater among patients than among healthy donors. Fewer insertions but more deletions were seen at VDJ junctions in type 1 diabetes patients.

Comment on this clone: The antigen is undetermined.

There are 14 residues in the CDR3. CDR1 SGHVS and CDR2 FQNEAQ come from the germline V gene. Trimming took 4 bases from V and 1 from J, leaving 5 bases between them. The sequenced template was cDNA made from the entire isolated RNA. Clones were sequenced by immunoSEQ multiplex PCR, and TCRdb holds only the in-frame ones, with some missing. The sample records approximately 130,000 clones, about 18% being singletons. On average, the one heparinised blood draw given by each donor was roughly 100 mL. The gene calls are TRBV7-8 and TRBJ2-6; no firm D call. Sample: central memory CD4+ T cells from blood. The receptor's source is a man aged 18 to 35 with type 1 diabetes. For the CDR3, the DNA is TGTGCCAGCAGCTACCTTTCTGGGGCCAACGTCCTGACTTTC. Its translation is CASSYLSGANVLTF.